The sequence of this T cell receptor beta chain was determined in a study of T-cell memory formation after mild COVID-19. This clonotype was seen many times. V lost 1 base and J 3 bases, leaving 5 bases between the germline ends. The CDR3 length is 12 residues. Germline V lookup: CDR1 SGHDT, CDR2 YYEEEE. TCRdb itself ran the 5' RACE reads through MiXCR, one entry per CDR3 protein. Counted here are fewer than 350,000 distinct CDR3 sequences, 18% occurring once; the ten biggest clones make up more than 20%. The rearrangement uses TRBV5-6 and TRBJ2-7; D is undetermined. The sample comprised PBMCs or a T cell subset sorted from them (not recorded which). The origin of this receptor is a man younger than 30 who had mild COVID-19 (a few samples of this study predate the infection). Cell type and time point are not known. The CDR3 loop reads CASSLTDYEQYF. CDR3 bases: TGTGCCAGCAGCTTGACAGACTACGAGCAGTACTTC.